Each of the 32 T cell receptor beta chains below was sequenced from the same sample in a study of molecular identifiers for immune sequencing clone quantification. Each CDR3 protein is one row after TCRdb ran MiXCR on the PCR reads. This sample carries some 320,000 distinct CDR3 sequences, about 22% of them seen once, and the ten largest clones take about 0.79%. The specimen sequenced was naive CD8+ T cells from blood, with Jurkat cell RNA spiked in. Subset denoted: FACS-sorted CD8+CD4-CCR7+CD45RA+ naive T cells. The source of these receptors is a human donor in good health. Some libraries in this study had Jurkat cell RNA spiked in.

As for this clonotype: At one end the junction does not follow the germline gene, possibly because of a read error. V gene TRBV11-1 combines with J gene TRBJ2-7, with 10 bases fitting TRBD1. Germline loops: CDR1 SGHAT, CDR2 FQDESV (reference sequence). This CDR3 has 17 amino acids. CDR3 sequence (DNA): TGTGCCAGCAGCGTCTCCGGGACAGGGGACCTCCTCTACGGGCAGTACTTC. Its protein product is CASSVSGTGDLLYGQYF. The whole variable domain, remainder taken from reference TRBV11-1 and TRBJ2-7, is EAEVAQSPRYKITEKSQAVAFWCDPISGHATLYWYRQILGQGPELLVQFQDESVVDDSQLPKDRFSAERLKGVDSTLKIQPAELGDSAMYLCASSVSGTGDLLYGQYFGPGTRLTVT.

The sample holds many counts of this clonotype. This chain's CDR3 is CASSLDNSNQPQHF. The DNA of the CDR3 is TGTGCCAGCAGCTTGGACAATAGCAATCAGCCCCAGCATTTT. The rearrangement uses TRBV7-2 and TRBJ1-5, with a possible D match to TRBD1 (5 bases). The CDR3 has 14 amino acids. V dropped 3 bases and J dropped 0 bases, with 6 bases sitting between them. Germline V lookup: CDR1 SGHTA, CDR2 FQGNSA.

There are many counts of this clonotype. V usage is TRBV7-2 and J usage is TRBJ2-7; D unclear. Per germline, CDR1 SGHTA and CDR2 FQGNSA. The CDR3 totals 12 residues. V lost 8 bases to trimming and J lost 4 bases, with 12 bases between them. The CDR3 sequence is CASANLGYEQYF. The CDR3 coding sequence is TGTGCCAGCGCCAACCTTGGGTACGAGCAGTACTTC.

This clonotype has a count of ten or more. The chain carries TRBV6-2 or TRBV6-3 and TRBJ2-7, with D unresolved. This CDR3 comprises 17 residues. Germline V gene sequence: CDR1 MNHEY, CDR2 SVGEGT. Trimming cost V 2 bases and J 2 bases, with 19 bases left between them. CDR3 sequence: CASSYPQKMTVTYEQYF. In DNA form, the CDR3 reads TGTGCCAGCAGTTACCCCCAGAAAATGACGGTAACCTACGAGCAGTACTTC.

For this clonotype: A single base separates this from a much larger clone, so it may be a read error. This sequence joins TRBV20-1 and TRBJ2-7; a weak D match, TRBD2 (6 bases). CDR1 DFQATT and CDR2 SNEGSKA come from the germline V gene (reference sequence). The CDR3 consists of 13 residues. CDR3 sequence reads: CSASPGLAYEQCF. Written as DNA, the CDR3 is TGCAGTGCAAGTCCGGGACTTGCCTACGAGCAGTGCTTC.

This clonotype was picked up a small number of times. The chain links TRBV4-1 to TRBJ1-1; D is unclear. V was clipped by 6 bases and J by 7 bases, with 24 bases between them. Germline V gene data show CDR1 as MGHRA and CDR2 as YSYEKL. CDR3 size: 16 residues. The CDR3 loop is CASSPRPAGEPHEAFF. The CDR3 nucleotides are TGCGCCAGCAGTCCAAGACCAGCCGGCGAACCACATGAAGCTTTCTTT.

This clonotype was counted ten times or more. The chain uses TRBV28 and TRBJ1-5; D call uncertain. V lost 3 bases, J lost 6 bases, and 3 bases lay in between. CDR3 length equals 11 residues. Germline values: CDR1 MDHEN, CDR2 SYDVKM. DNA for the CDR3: TGTGCCAGCAGTTTCCGTCAGCCCCAGCATTTT. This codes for CASSFRQPQHF.

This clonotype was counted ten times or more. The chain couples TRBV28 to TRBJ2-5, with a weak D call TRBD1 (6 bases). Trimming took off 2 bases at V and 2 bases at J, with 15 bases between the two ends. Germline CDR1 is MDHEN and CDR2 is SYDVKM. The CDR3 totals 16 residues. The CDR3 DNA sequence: TGTGCCAGCAGTTTAATACAGGACAGCTATCAAGAGACCCAGTACTTC. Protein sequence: CASSLIQDSYQETQYF.

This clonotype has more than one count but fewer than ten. The CDR3 DNA reads as TGTGCCAGCAGCCCGAGACGTCTAGCGGGGGGAACTAGCACAGATACGCAGTATTTT. It translates to CASSPRRLAGGTSTDTQYF. V gene TRBV9 combines with J gene TRBJ2-3; TRBD2 matches 11 bases. Trimming took 4 bases from V and 0 from J; bases not matched to a gene: 13. Looked up from germline, CDR1 is SGDLS and CDR2 is YYNGEE. The CDR3 extends over 19 amino acids.

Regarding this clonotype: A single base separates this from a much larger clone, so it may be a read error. CDR3 sequence: CASSPTGAFTEAFF. CDR3 sequence (DNA): TGTGCCAGCAGCCCCACTGGGGCTTTCACTGAAGCTTTCTTT. The chain has TRBV12-3 or TRBV12-4 and TRBJ1-1; TRBD1 is a possible D gene (5 bases). Trimming stripped 6 bases from V and 4 bases from J, with 15 bases between. This CDR3 has 14 residues.

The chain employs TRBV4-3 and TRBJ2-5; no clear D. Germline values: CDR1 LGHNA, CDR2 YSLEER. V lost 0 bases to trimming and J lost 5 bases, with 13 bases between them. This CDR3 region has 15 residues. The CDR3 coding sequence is TGCGCCAGCAGCCAAGATTGGCGCCCTTGGGAGACCCAGTACTTC. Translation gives CASSQDWRPWETQYF.

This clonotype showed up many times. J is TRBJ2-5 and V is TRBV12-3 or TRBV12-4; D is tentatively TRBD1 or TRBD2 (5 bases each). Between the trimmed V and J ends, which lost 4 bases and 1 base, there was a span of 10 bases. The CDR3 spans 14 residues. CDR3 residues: CASSSRDGQETQYF. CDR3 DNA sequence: TGTGCCAGCAGTTCCCGGGACGGCCAAGAGACCCAGTACTTC.

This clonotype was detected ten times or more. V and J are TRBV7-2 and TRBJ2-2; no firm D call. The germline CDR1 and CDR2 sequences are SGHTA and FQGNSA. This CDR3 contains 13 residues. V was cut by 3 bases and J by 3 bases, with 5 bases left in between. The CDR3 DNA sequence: TGTGCCAGCAGCTTGGTCGACACCGGGGAGCTGTTTTTT. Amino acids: CASSLVDTGELFF.

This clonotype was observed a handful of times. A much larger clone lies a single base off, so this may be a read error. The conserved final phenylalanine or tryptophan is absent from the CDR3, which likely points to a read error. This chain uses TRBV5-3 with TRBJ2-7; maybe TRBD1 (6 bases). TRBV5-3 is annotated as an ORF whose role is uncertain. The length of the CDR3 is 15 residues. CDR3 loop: CASSLGRGLSYEQYL. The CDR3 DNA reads TGTGCCAGCAGCTTGGGCAGGGGATTGTCCTACGAGCAGTACCTC.

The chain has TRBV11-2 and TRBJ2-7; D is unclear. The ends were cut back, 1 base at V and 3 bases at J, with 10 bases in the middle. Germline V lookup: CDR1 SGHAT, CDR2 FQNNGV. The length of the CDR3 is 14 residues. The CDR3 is CASSLGARYYEQYF. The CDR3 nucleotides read TGTGCCAGCAGCTTAGGGGCACGGTACTACGAGCAGTACTTC.

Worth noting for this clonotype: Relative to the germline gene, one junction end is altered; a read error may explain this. CDR3 amino acids: CASNLEQGEETQCF. The CDR3 DNA reads as TGCGCCAGCAACTTGGAACAGGGGGAAGAGACCCAGTGCTTC. The rearrangement joins TRBV5-1 to TRBJ2-5, with 8 bases that match TRBD1. The germline CDR1 and CDR2 sequences are SGHRS and YFSETQ. The CDR3 runs 14 residues.

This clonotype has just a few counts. The CDR3 protein is CAWSLLSADEQYF. The CDR3 nucleotides read TGTGCCTGGAGCCTCCTTTCAGCGGACGAGCAGTACTTC. The gene calls are TRBV30 and TRBJ2-7; weak D call: TRBD2 (5 bases). Germline CDR1 GTSNPN, CDR2 SVGIG (reference sequence). This CDR3 is built from 13 residues. Trimming stripped 3 bases from V and 5 bases from J, with 14 bases between.

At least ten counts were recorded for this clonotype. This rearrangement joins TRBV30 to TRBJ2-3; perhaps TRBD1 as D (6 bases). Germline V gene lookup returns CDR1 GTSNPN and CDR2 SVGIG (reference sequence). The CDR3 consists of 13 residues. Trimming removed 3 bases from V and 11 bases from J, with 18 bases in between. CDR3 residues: CAWRGSGTLEQYF. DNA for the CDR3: TGTGCCTGGAGGGGTTCCGGGACACTGGAGCAGTATTTT.

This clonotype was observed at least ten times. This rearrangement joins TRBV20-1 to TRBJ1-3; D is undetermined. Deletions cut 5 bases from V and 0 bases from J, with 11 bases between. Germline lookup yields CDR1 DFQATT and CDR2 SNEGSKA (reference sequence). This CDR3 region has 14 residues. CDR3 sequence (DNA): TGCAGTGCTCGGACGAGGCACTCTGGAAACACCATATATTTT. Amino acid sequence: CSARTRHSGNTIYF.

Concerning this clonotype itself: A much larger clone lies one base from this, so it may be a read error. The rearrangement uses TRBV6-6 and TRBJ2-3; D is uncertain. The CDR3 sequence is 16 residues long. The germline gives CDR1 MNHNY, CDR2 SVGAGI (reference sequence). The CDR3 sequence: CACSQAAAPNTDTQYF. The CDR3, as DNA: TGTGCCTGCAGCCAGGCGGCGGCACCGAACACAGATACGCAGTATTTT.

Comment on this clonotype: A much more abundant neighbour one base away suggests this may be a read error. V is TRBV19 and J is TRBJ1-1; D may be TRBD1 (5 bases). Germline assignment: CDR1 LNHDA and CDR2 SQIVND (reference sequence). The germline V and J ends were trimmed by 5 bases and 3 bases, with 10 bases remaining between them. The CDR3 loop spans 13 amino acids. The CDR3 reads CASSPRAYTEAFF. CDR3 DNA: TGTGCCAGTAGTCCCAGGGCGTACACTGAAGCTTTCTTT.

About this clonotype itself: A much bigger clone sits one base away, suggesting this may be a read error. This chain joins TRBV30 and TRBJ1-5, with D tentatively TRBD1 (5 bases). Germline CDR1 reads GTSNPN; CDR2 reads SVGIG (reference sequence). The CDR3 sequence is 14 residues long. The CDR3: CAWSFGGTNQPRHF. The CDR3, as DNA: TGTGCCTGGAGTTTCGGAGGGACGAATCAGCCCCGGCATTTT.

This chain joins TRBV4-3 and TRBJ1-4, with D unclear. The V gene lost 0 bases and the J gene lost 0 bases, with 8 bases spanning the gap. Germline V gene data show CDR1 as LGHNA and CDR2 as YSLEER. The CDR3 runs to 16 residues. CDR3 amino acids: CASSQDLGPTNEKLFF. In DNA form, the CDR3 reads TGCGCCAGCAGCCAAGATTTGGGTCCAACTAATGAAAAACTGTTTTTT.

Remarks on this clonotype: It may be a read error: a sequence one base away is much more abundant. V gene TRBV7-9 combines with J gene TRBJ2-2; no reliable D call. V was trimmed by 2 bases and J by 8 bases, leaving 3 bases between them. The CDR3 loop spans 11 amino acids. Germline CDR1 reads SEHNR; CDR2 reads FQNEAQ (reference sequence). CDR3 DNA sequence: TGTGCCAGCAGCTTACGGGGGGAGCTGTTTTTT. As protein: CASSLRGELFF. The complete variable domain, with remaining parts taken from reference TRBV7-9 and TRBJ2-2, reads DTGVSQNPRHKITKRGQNVTFRCDPISEHNRLYWYRQTLGQGPEFLTYFQNEAQLEKSRLLSDRFSAERPKGSFSTLEIQRTEQGDSAMYLCASSLRGELFFGEGSRLTVL.

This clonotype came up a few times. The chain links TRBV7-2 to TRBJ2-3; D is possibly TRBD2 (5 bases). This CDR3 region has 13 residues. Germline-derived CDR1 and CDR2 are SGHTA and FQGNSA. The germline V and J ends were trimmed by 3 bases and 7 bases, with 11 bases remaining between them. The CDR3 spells CASSFFPGYTQYF. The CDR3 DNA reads TGTGCCAGCAGCTTTTTTCCGGGGTATACGCAGTATTTT.

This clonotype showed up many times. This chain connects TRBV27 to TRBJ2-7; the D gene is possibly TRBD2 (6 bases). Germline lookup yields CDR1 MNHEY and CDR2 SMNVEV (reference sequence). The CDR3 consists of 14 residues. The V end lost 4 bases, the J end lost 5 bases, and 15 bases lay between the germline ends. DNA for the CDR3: TGTGCCAGCAGTTACTCAGGGACTGGCCACGAGCAGTACTTC. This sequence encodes CASSYSGTGHEQYF.

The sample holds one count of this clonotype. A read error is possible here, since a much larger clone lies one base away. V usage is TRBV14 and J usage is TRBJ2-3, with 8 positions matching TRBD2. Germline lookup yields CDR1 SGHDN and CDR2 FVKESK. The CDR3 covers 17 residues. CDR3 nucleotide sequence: TGTGCCAGCAGCCAAGAGTCTAGCGGGCGTAGCACAGATACGCAGTGTTTT. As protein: CASSQESSGRSTDTQCF.

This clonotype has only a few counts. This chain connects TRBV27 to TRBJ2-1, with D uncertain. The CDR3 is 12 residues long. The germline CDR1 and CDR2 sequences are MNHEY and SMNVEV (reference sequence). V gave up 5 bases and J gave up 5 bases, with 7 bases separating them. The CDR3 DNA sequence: TGTGCCAGCAGTCCCCCCGACAATGAGCAGTTCTTC. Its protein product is CASSPPDNEQFF.

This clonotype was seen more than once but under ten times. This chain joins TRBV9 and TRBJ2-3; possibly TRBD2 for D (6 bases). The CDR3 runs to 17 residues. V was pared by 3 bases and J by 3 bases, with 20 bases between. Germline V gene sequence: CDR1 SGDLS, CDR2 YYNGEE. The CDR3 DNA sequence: TGTGCCAGCAGCGGGAGGCCTGAGGTCGCGGGAACAGATACGCAGTATTTT. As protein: CASSGRPEVAGTDTQYF.

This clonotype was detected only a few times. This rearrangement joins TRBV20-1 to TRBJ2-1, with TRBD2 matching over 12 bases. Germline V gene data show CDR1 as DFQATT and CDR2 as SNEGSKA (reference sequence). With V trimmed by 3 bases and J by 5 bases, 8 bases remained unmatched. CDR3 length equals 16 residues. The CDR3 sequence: CSASGSLAGGDNEQFF. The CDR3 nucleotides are TGCAGTGCTAGCGGTTCGCTAGCGGGAGGGGACAATGAGCAGTTCTTC.

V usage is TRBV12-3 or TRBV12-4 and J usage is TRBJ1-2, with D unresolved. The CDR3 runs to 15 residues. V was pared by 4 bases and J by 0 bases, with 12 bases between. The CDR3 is CASSSSGQTNYGYTF. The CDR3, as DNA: TGTGCCAGCAGTTCCAGCGGCCAGACTAACTATGGCTACACCTTC.

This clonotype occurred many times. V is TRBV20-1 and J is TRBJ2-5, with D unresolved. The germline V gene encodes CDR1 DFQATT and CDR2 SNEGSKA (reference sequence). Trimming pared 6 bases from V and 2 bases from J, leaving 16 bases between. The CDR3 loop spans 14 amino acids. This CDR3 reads CSASSYEHQETQYF. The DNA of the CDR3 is TGCAGTGCCTCTAGTTATGAGCATCAAGAGACCCAGTACTTC.